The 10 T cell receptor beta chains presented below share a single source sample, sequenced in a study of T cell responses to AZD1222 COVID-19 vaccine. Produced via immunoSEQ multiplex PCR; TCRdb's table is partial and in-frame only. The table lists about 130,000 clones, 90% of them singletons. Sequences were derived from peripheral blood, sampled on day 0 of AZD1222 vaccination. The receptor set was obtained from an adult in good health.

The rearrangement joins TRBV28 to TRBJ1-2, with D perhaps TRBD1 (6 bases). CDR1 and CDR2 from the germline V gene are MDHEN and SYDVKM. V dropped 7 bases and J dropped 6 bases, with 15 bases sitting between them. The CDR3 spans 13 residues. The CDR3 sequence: CASTATGSDGYTF. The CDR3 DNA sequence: TGTGCCAGCACCGCCACAGGGTCGGATGGCTACACCTTC.

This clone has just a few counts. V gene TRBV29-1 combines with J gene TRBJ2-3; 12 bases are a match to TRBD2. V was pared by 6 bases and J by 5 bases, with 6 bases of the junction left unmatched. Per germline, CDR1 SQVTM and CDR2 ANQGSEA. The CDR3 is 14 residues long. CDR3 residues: CSVLAGGPIDTQYF. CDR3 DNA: TGCAGCGTCCTAGCGGGGGGGCCGATAGATACGCAGTATTTT.

Written as DNA, the CDR3 is TGTGCCAGCAGTGCCCCCAGGACAGGGAACTATGGCTACACCTTC. This codes for CASSAPRTGNYGYTF. The genes are TRBV25-1 and TRBJ1-2; TRBD1 matches 8 bases. CDR3 length equals 15 residues. V was pared by 4 bases and J by 2 bases, with 6 bases of the junction left unmatched. Germline V gene lookup returns CDR1 MGHDK and CDR2 SYGVNS.

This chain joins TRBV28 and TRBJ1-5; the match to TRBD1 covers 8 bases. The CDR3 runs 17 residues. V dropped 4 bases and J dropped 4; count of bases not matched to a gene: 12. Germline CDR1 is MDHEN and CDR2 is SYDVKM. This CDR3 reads CASSSGQVPLRNQPQHF. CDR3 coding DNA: TGTGCCAGCAGTTCGGGACAGGTCCCCTTGCGGAATCAGCCCCAGCATTTT.

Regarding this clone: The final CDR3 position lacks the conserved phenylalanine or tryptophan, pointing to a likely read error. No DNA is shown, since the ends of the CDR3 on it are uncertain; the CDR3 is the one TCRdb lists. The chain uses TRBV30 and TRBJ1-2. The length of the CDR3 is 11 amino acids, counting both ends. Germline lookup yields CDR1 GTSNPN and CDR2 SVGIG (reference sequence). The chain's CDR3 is CAWSVSGAHTV.

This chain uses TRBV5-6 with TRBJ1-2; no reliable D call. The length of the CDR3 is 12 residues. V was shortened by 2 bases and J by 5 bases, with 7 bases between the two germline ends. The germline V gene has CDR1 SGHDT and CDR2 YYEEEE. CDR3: CASSFLQYGYTF. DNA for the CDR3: TGTGCCAGCAGCTTCCTACAGTATGGCTACACCTTC.

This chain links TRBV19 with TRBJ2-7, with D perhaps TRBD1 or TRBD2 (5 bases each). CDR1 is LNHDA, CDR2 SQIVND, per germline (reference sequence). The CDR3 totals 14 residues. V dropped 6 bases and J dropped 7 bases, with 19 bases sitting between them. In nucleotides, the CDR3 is TGTGCCAGTAGACCCACCGGGACCCTAAGGGAGCAGTACTTC. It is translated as CASRPTGTLREQYF.

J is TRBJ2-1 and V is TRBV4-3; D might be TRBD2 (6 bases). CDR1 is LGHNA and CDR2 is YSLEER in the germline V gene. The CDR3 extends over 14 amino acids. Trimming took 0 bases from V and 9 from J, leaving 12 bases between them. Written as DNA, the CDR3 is TGCGCCAGCAGCCAAGATCGGGGGATCCGTGAGCAGTTCTTC. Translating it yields CASSQDRGIREQFF.

CDR3 sequence reads: CASSPTVSGAGTEAFF. CDR3 DNA: TGTGCCAGCAGTCCCACTGTGTCGGGGGCAGGCACTGAAGCTTTCTTT. J is TRBJ1-1 and V is TRBV27; tentative D call: TRBD1 (6 bases). Germline V gene data show CDR1 as MNHEY and CDR2 as SMNVEV (reference sequence). This CDR3 contains 16 residues. V lost 5 bases, J lost 4 bases, and 20 bases lay in between.

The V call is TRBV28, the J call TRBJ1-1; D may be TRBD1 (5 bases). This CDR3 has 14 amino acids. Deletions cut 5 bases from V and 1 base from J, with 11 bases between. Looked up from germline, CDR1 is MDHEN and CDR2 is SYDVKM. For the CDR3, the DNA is TGTGCCAGCAGTCCACAGGTCCCGAACACTGAAGCTTTCTTT. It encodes CASSPQVPNTEAFF.